The TCR beta chain under discussion was sequenced for a study of HIV-infected patients and healthy controls. This clonotype has ten or more counts. Its specificity is not known. The size of this beta chain means little, since it is a stray read in a library made for alpha chains. Germline V gene lookup returns CDR1 SGHRS and CDR2 YFSETQ. Trimming cost V 0 bases and J 4 bases, with 5 bases left between them. The CDR3 extends over 12 amino acids. Study-wide points: Healthy control repertoires had roughly threefold more distinct CDR3s than untreated HIV+ repertoires, and higher Shannon diversity.

Roughly three months, about 14 weeks, into antiretroviral therapy, follow-up blood was collected. Whole blood was used without fractionation, so all unsorted peripheral T cells were included. Alpha and beta constant-region primers primed reverse transcription of about 470 ng RNA. Alpha and beta chain libraries were made separately by chain-specific third strand synthesis with multiplexing indices. A 12-nucleotide barcode per molecule came from two concatenated random hexamers added pre-amplification. One entry per CDR3 protein results from TCRdb running MiXCR on the 5' RACE reads. The sample contains roughly 7,500 distinct CDR3 sequences, 5.5% to 8.5% of which appear only once.

The rearrangement uses TRBV5-1 and TRBJ2-7; D unresolved. This sequence originates from an adult with HIV infection. The sample consisted of blood, taken during antiretroviral therapy. CDR3 sequence reads: CASSLGVYEQYF. CDR3 bases: TGCGCCAGCAGCTTGGGGGTGTACGAGCAGTACTTC. The complete variable domain, with remaining parts taken from reference TRBV5-1 and TRBJ2-7, reads KAGVTQTPRYLIKTRGQQVTLSCSPISGHRSVSWYQQTPGQGLQFLFEYFSETQRNKGNFPGRFSGRQFSNSRSEMNVSTLELGDSALYLCASSLGVYEQYFGPGTRLTVT.